This TCR beta chain appears in the sequencing data of a study of T cell responses to AZD1222 COVID-19 vaccine. Here immunoSEQ multiplex PCR was the method, and the copy in TCRdb shows in-frame clones only, minus some. The sample holds some 47,000 clones, approximately 83% seen once. This CDR3 is built from 15 residues. The junction had 7 bases not matched to a gene; V was cut back by 0 bases and J by 5 bases. Per germline, CDR1 SGDLS and CDR2 YYNGEE. The origin of this receptor is an adult in good health. The input for sequencing was peripheral blood, taken on day 0 of AZD1222 vaccination. The chain carries TRBV9 and TRBJ1-2; the match to TRBD1 covers 7 bases. Here the CDR3 DNA reads TGTGCCAGCAGCGTAGGGACAGGCCCCCAATATGGCTACACCTTC. It encodes CASSVGTGPQYGYTF.